This T cell receptor beta chain derives from a study of T cell responses to AZD1222 COVID-19 vaccine. Study-level findings and limits: Spike regions recognized by vaccine-associated CD4 TCRs spanned the protein, led by 160-218 and 743-854. Donor demographics were predominantly white British with a female majority; clonal diversity may be underestimated. Repertoires were obtained solely post-peak T cell response.

Samples with a second dose at about 4 or about 12 weeks were pooled together. Of note for this clone: Antigen specificity is unknown.

Some clones are missing from TCRdb's copy, which holds only in-frame ones; the method was immunoSEQ multiplex PCR. The sample has around 78,000 clones, roughly nine tenths seen once. The clonotype comes from an adult who received the AZD1222 COVID-19 vaccine. The sequences come from peripheral blood, collected 28 days after the second AZD1222 dose.

CDR3 residues: CASSRSTGLKSALHF. CDR3 nucleotide sequence: TGCGCCAGCAGCCGATCGACAGGTTTGAAGTCAGCCCTCCACTTT. The rearrangement links TRBV4-3 to TRBJ1-6; D is perhaps TRBD1 (6 bases). V lost 4 bases and J lost 14, with 21 bases in between. The V gene's germline CDR1 is LGHNA and CDR2 YSLEER. CDR3 size: 15 residues.